These T cell receptor beta chains were read from a single sample in a study of OX40 agonist ivuxolimab in advanced cancers. TCRdb's table, derived via immunoSEQ multiplex PCR, lists solely in-frame clones and lacks some. The data hold about 82,000 clones, with roughly 84% observed a single time. The sample in question was CD4+ or CD8+ T cells sorted from blood, obtained in a trial of the OX40 agonist ivuxolimab. The receptor set was obtained from an adult with an advanced solid tumor such as melanoma, head and neck, liver or kidney cancer. CDR3s leave out the opening cysteine and the closing phenylalanine or tryptophan. Each record gives: J gene, V gene, clone size, CDR3 protein. A clone size is listed for some rows: how often the clone was seen (once, few, many), or a class if it is expanded.

TRBJ2-3 | TRBV5-1 | . | ASTGTGTDTQY
TRBJ1-6 | TRBV29-1 | . | SAGWEDSPLH
TRBJ1-4 | TRBV6-1 | few | ASRKSTNEKLF
TRBJ1-2 | TRBV4-1 | . | ASSQENNYGYT
TRBJ2-2 | TRBV30 | . | AWDPGLAGGPGELF
TRBJ2-1 | TRBV18 | once | ASSASASGNEQF
TRBJ1-2 | TRBV6-5 | . | ASSRDRAYGYT
TRBJ1-2 | TRBV18 | . | ASSPGGSVYSYGYT
TRBJ1-1 | TRBV19 | . | ASSFRTGGGTEAF
TRBJ2-1 | TRBV6-1 | . | ASSPGGGGGQF
TRBJ2-3 | TRBV6-1 | . | ASKTGVSTDTQY
TRBJ2-5 | TRBV5-1 | . | ASSSSRAGGLETQY
TRBJ2-2 | TRBV11-2 | once | ASSLGGGGHTGELF
TRBJ1-5 | TRBV27 | . | ASIRRDKNGTAQH
TRBJ1-1 | TRBV9 | once | ASSTGDTEAF
TRBJ2-2 | TRBV9 | . | ASSVWGDVTGELF
TRBJ1-2 | TRBV7-6 | few | ASSSTTGTPYGYT